The present TCR beta chain was sequenced within a study of shared clonotypes between healthy human individuals. Produced via immunoSEQ multiplex PCR; TCRdb's table is partial and in-frame only. The sample contains some 2,500,000 clones, approximately 94% of which appear only once. Trimming stripped 5 bases from V and 0 bases from J, with 12 bases between. The length of the CDR3 is 14 residues. The germline CDR1 and CDR2 sequences are SGHRS and YFSETQ. The chain couples TRBV5-1 to TRBJ2-7; no reliable D call. What was sequenced was naive CD4+ T cells from PBMCs. Regarding subset: CD45RA+ positively selected. This TCR derives from a man aged 18 to 30 in good health. Some clones in this sample may be carry-over from other donors' samples. In DNA form, the CDR3 reads TGCGCCAGCAGATACACCGTTAGCTCCTACGAGCAGTACTTC. Protein sequence: CASRYTVSSYEQYF.